This TCR beta chain was recovered during a study of post-analysis software for immune sequencing data. Study at large: Relapsing-remitting, secondary progressive and progressive-relapsing multiple sclerosis were all included among the disease courses. Regarding the study as a whole: Those samples that were prepared in the same batch co-clustered strongly by F measure. Multiple sclerosis was associated with a significant reduction in normalized Chao1 diversity relative to controls. When patients were compared with controls, a handful of TRBV segments were more frequent, TRBV5-6, TRBV5-1 and TRBV20-1 among them.

The germline CDR1 and CDR2 sequences are SGHTA and FQGNSA. This CDR3 has 13 residues. The J segment lost 5 bases and the V segment lost 5 bases, leaving 4 bases of the junction unmatched. This clonotype was seen repeatedly, ten times or more. Its antigen is still unknown. Unique molecular identifiers were present in the TCR beta cDNA libraries. T cells numbering about 0.85 to 10 million yielded cDNA molecules that totaled about 500,000. TCRdb analysed the PCR reads with MiXCR anew, one entry per CDR3 protein. This table has fewer than 850,000 distinct CDR3 sequences, 25% to 30% appearing once. The material sequenced was blood. The chain employs TRBV7-2 and TRBJ2-5; 8 nucleotides match TRBD1. The clonotype was recovered from a girl aged 5 to 17 with multiple sclerosis. The DNA for the CDR3 is TGTGCCAGCAGCCCACGGACAGGGGAGACCCAGTACTTC. This sequence encodes CASSPRTGETQYF.